These 13 T cell receptor beta chains were all obtained from the same sample, sequenced in a study of T-cell memory formation after mild COVID-19. TCRdb used MiXCR to reprocess the 5' RACE reads, holding one entry per CDR3 protein. The sample contains hundreds of thousands of distinct CDR3 sequences, 16% of which appear only once. Specimen: PBMCs or a T cell subset sorted from them (not recorded which). These receptors were obtained from a man between 18 and 35 years old who had mild COVID-19 (a few samples of this study predate the infection). Cell type and time point are not known.

The sample holds a few counts of this clonotype. The V call is TRBV6-2 or TRBV6-3, the J call TRBJ2-7; D gene unclear. This CDR3 comprises 14 residues. Germline loops: CDR1 MNHEY, CDR2 SVGEGT. Trimming left V 6 bases short and J 3 bases short, with 15 bases between. The CDR3 loop reads CASSEPQNHYEQYV. The CDR3, as DNA: TGTGCCAGCAGCGAACCGCAAAACCACTACGAGCAGTACGTC.

Only a few counts were recorded for this clonotype. The rearrangement links TRBV21-1 to TRBJ2-7; the D call in the table, TRBD1, was not verified against the DNA. TRBV21-1 is classified as a pseudogene. CDR3 size: 15 residues. Here the CDR3 reads CASSIRGSGDHEQYV. The CDR3 DNA follows: TGTGCCAGCAGCATTCGGGGGTCAGGGGACCACGAGCAGTACGTC.

J is TRBJ2-7 and V is TRBV18; 12 bases are a match to TRBD1. The CDR3 is made up of 13 amino acids. J was trimmed by 6 bases and V by 7 bases; bases with no gene match: 4. Germline assignment: CDR1 KGHSH and CDR2 LQKENI. The CDR3 coding sequence is TGTGCCAGCTTGGGGACAGGGGGCGCCGAGCAGTACTTC. Amino acids: CASLGTGGAEQYF.

This clonotype was detected ten times or more. The rearrangement uses TRBV7-3 and TRBJ2-3, with D possibly called TRBD1 or TRBD2 (6 bases each). Between the trimmed V and J ends, which lost 5 bases and 0 bases, there was a span of 21 bases. Germline values: CDR1 SGHTA, CDR2 FQGTGA. The CDR3 runs 18 residues. The CDR3 protein is CASSRRDTGGLSTDTQYF. Written as DNA, the CDR3 is TGTGCCAGCAGCCGCCGGGACACGGGCGGACTAAGCACAGATACGCAGTATTTT.

This clonotype was observed a few times. The chain employs TRBV7-9 and TRBJ1-5, with D hard to call. This CDR3 has 14 residues. Germline CDR1 is SEHNR and CDR2 is FQNEAQ (reference sequence). The V and J ends lost 4 bases and 2 bases respectively, with 9 bases between them. CDR3 in DNA: TGTGCCAGCAGCTCAACTAGGGGCAATCAGCCCCAGCATTTT. Its protein product is CASSSTRGNQPQHF.

The CDR3: CASSPSGGNSYNSPLHF. The DNA for the CDR3 is TGCGCCAGCAGCCCTTCCGGAGGGAACTCCTATAATTCACCCCTCCACTTT. The J gene is TRBJ1-6, the V gene TRBV5-1; D gene unclear. V shed 4 bases and J shed 0 bases, with 14 bases lying between them. In germline, CDR1 is SGHRS, CDR2 YFSETQ. The CDR3 spans 17 residues.

Points on this clonotype: Mismatch with germline at one junction end may stem from a read error. The V gene is TRBV9, the J gene TRBJ2-1; TRBD1 matches at 11 bases. The CDR3 has 14 amino acids. CDR1 and CDR2 (germline): SGDLS, YYNGEE. In DNA, the CDR3 is TGTGCCAGCAGCACCCGGGACAGGGGGACTCGTAAGCTCTTC. It specifies CASSTRDRGTRKLF.

This clonotype was seen a handful of times. The chain links TRBV19 to TRBJ1-1; D possibly corresponds to TRBD1 (6 bases). Germline V gives CDR1 LNHDA, CDR2 SQIVND (reference sequence). Trimming shortened V by 5 bases and J by 0 bases, and 13 bases separated the two germline ends. CDR3 length: 15 amino acids. CDR3: CASSPRTEVNTEAFF. CDR3 DNA sequence: TGTGCCAGTAGTCCCCGGACAGAAGTGAACACTGAAGCTTTCTTT.

V usage is TRBV4-1 and J usage is TRBJ1-6; 7 bases agree with TRBD1. V shed 0 bases, J shed 9 bases, and the junction held 17 bases outside the gene matches. Germline-derived CDR1 and CDR2 are MGHRA and YSYEKL. The CDR3 is made up of 19 amino acids. The CDR3 DNA follows: TGCGCCAGCAGCCAAGATTTATTCGGGATGGCAGGGGGGCGTTCACCCCTCCACTTT. As protein: CASSQDLFGMAGGRSPLHF.

This clonotype came up many times. This rearrangement joins TRBV9 to TRBJ1-6, with 7 bases fitting TRBD1. The CDR3 is 14 amino acids. V lost 7 bases and J lost 6; bases outside the gene matches: 7. Germline values: CDR1 SGDLS, CDR2 YYNGEE. CDR3 bases: TGTGCCAGCGGAAAAGGGGGCAGTAATTCACCCCTCCACTTT. Translated: CASGKGGSNSPLHF.

Ten or more counts support this clonotype. The CDR3 DNA sequence: TGTGCCAGCAGCTTAGCGGCGCTAGCCGGGGAGCTGTTTTTT. Amino acids: CASSLAALAGELFF. This chain uses TRBV7-9 with TRBJ2-2; no clear D. CDR1 is SEHNR, CDR2 FQNEAQ, per germline (reference sequence). Trimming shortened V by 0 bases and J by 6 bases, and 8 bases separated the two germline ends. CDR3 length: 14 amino acids.

In this sample, this clonotype turned up many times. The V and J genes are TRBV7-2 and TRBJ2-1, with 7 bases fitting TRBD2. Per germline, CDR1 SGHTA and CDR2 FQGNSA. CDR3 length: 16 residues. V lost 1 base, J lost 8 bases, and 11 bases stayed unmatched. CDR3 nucleotides: TGTGCCAGCAGCTTAGTTCTCCAGCGGGGTGGGTATGAGCAGTTCTTC. Its protein is CASSLVLQRGGYEQFF.

The gene calls are TRBV19 and TRBJ1-1; possible D gene TRBD1, 6 bases. Trimming left V 3 bases short and J 3 bases short, with 11 bases between. The CDR3 totals 14 residues. Germline CDR1 reads LNHDA; CDR2 reads SQIVND (reference sequence). As DNA, the CDR3 is TGTGCCAGTAGTATTCTGGGGGCGGACACTGAAGCTTTCTTT. As protein: CASSILGADTEAFF. Full variable domain (missing parts from reference TRBV19 and TRBJ1-1): DGGITQSPKYLFRKEGQNVTLSCEQNLNHDAMYWYRQDPGQGLRLIYYSQIVNDFQKGDIAEGYSVSREKKESFPLTVTSAQKNPTAFYLCASSILGADTEAFFGQGTRLTVV.